The following is a T cell receptor (beta chain) sequence with its context. As yet, its antigen is unknown. This CDR3 spans 13 amino acids. V was pared by 10 bases and J by 5 bases, with 5 bases of the junction left unmatched. Per germline, CDR1 SGHVS and CDR2 FQNEAQ. The record originates from a study of spatial heterogeneity in lung cancer. Turning to the study itself: In the raw reads, each unique TCR and UMI combination was present more than ten times on average. Study-wide points: Within tumors, counts of expanded alpha and beta TCRs tracked tumor mutation counts.

Time point in this sample: sample taken at primary tumor resection. A total of some 70 untreated early-stage non-small cell lung cancer patients served as donors. Frozen PBMC, nontumor lung or tumor provided whole RNA, which was sequenced unsorted. TCRdb reprocessed the 5' RACE reads via MiXCR and lists one record per CDR3 protein. Among about 20,000 distinct CDR3 sequences listed, 7.5% were seen once. The sample was lung tumor tissue, taken at surgery. V and J are TRBV7-8 and TRBJ2-1; 10 bases agree with TRBD1. This receptor was obtained from a male donor with early-stage non-small cell lung cancer. The CDR3 DNA reads as TGTGCCATCGGGGGACAGGGGAACAATGAGCAGTTCTTC. The encoded protein is CAIGGQGNNEQFF.